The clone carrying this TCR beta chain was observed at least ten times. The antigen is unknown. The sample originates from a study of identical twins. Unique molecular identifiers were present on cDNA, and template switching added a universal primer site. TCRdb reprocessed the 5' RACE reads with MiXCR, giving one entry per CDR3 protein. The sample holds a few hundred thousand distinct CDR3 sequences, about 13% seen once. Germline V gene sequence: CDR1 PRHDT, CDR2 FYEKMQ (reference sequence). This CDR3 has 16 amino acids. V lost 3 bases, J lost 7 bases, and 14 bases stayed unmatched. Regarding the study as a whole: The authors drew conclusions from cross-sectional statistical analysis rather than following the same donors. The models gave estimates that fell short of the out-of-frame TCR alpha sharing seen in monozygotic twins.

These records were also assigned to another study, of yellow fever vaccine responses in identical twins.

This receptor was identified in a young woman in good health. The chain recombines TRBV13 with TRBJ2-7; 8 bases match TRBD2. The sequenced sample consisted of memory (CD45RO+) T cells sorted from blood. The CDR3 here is CASSFRGLASMGEQYF. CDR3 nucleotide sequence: TGTGCCAGCAGCTTCAGAGGACTAGCCTCAATGGGGGAGCAGTACTTC.